Below, 20 T cell receptor beta chains from the same sample are listed, as sequenced in a study of shared clonotypes between healthy human individuals (dated by TCRdb to about 2020). CD8 naive samples were obtained by positive selection for CCR7 among CD45RO-negative cells, yielding a CD45RA+CCR7+ population from which TemRA cells were excluded. Libraries were constructed by the immunoSEQ multiplex PCR assay. Here the immuneACCESS table is served through TCRdb, limited to in-frame sequences with V and J called. Missing clones are a known gap in these copies; in checked studies unresolved V genes cover under half, and the rest lacks a known reason. This sample has about 650,000 clones in its table, and less than 97% of those were observed once. The ten largest clonotypes hold 0.1% to 0.11% of the sample. Specimen: naive CD8+ T cells sorted from blood. This sample's cell subset or site label indicates: CD45RA+CCR7+. Receptor source: a woman aged 25 to 45 in good health.

This clone was recorded once. The chain is built from TRBV13 and TRBJ2-7; either TRBD1 or TRBD2 may fit D (5 bases each). V lost 5 bases, J lost 4 bases, and 18 bases lay in between. Germline assignment: CDR1 PRHDT and CDR2 FYEKMQ (reference sequence). The CDR3 is made up of 15 amino acids. CDR3 in DNA: TGTGCCAGCAGCCGAACCTCCGGGACGATATACGAGCAGTACTTC. This gives the protein CASSRTSGTIYEQYF.

CDR3: CASSGAGGISNTEAFF. The CDR3 DNA reads as TGTGCCAGCAGCGGAGCGGGTGGAATTAGTAACACTGAAGCTTTCTTT. This chain uses TRBV7-6 with TRBJ1-1; D unresolved. V shed 5 bases and J shed 2 bases, with 18 bases lying between them. Germline lookup yields CDR1 SGHVS and CDR2 FNYEAQ. The CDR3 has 16 amino acids.

V is TRBV29-1 and J is TRBJ1-1; TRBD1 matches 10 bases. V trimming: 7 bases; J trimming: 0 bases; junction bases outside the gene matches: 14. The V gene's germline CDR1 is SQVTM and CDR2 ANQGSEA. The CDR3 spans 17 residues. CDR3 in DNA: TGCAGCGCCATCCTCCGGGACAGGGGCCTCCTGAACACTGAAGCTTTCTTT. This translates into CSAILRDRGLLNTEAFF.

The chain uses TRBV13 and TRBJ2-2; 9 nucleotides match TRBD1. Germline-derived CDR1 and CDR2 are PRHDT and FYEKMQ (reference sequence). This CDR3 contains 16 residues. Unmatched junction bases numbered 4, after V lost 4 bases and J lost 1 base. The CDR3 nucleotides are TGTGCCAGCAGCTCGACAGGGGGGCTGAACACCGGGGAGCTGTTTTTT. It translates to CASSSTGGLNTGELFF.

The V call is TRBV27, the J call TRBJ2-1; D gene uncertain. Germline values: CDR1 MNHEY, CDR2 SMNVEV (reference sequence). The germline V and J ends were trimmed by 5 bases and 4 bases, with 9 bases remaining between them. The CDR3 has 13 residues. The CDR3 loop reads CASSPSWYNEQFF. The CDR3, as DNA: TGTGCCAGCAGTCCCTCATGGTACAATGAGCAGTTCTTC.

This clone was observed a single time. The chain employs TRBV7-8 and TRBJ2-7, with 7 bases fitting TRBD2. The CDR3 extends over 16 amino acids. Germline CDR1 reads SGHVS; CDR2 reads FQNEAQ. The trim removed 2 bases at V and 4 bases at J, leaving 11 bases unmatched. The CDR3 loop reads CASSLLAAGSVYEQYF. CDR3 DNA sequence: TGTGCCAGCAGCTTACTAGCGGCAGGTTCTGTGTACGAGCAGTACTTC.

The rearrangement uses TRBV2 and TRBJ1-1; no clear D. V was cut by 2 bases and J by 1 base, with 8 bases left in between. Germline values: CDR1 SNHLY, CDR2 FYNNEI. The CDR3 has 14 amino acids. In DNA, the CDR3 is TGTGCCAGCAGTGAATACAACCCGAACACTGAAGCTTTCTTT. Residues: CASSEYNPNTEAFF.

This chain joins TRBV4-1 and TRBJ2-1; D perhaps matches TRBD1 (6 bases). Germline CDR1 is MGHRA and CDR2 is YSYEKL. Trimming removed 0 bases from V and 3 bases from J, with 9 bases in between. CDR3 length equals 15 residues. CDR3 protein: CASSQDSGVYNEQFF. The CDR3 DNA is TGCGCCAGCAGCCAAGATTCAGGGGTCTACAATGAGCAGTTCTTC.

The J gene is TRBJ2-1, the V gene TRBV28, with TRBD2 identical over 7 bases. In germline, CDR1 is MDHEN, CDR2 SYDVKM. V shed 4 bases and J 0 bases; nucleotides not matched to a gene: 6. CDR3 length: 16 amino acids. In DNA, the CDR3 is TGTGCCAGCAGTTCGGGAGGTCCAAGCTCCTACAATGAGCAGTTCTTC. Its protein product is CASSSGGPSSYNEQFF.

The chain recombines TRBV27 with TRBJ2-7, with TRBD1 identical over 11 bases. The V segment lost 5 bases and the J segment 3 bases; nucleotides outside the gene matches: 6. The V gene's germline CDR1 is MNHEY and CDR2 SMNVEV (reference sequence). This CDR3 comprises 15 residues. The CDR3 bases are TGTGCCAGCAGTCCAGGGACAGGGGGTATCTACGAGCAGTACTTC. This translates into CASSPGTGGIYEQYF.

The rearrangement links TRBV5-4 to TRBJ2-7, with 7 bases that match TRBD1. CDR3 length: 16 residues. CDR1 is SGHNT and CDR2 is YYREEE in the germline V gene (reference sequence). V was pared by 4 bases and J by 3 bases, with 13 bases of the junction left unmatched. The CDR3 protein is CASSPTRGQDRYEQYF. The CDR3 region has the DNA TGTGCCAGCAGCCCTACCCGCGGACAGGACCGCTACGAGCAGTACTTC.

Only one count was recorded for this clone. V gene TRBV28 combines with J gene TRBJ2-1; D remains unclear. CDR1 MDHEN and CDR2 SYDVKM come from the germline V gene. This CDR3 spans 13 amino acids. The ends were cut back, 5 bases at V and 7 bases at J, with 12 bases in the middle. CDR3 coding DNA: TGTGCCAGCAGTATGGGAATCGGTAATGAGCAGTTCTTC. It specifies CASSMGIGNEQFF.

The V gene is TRBV19, the J gene TRBJ2-1; no reliable D call. The CDR3 is made up of 13 amino acids. Trimming took off 7 bases at V and 8 bases at J, with 15 bases between the two ends. The V gene's germline CDR1 is LNHDA and CDR2 SQIVND (reference sequence). The CDR3 region has the DNA TGTGCCAGTACCGGCACCTCCCTGGATGAGCAGTTCTTC. Protein product: CASTGTSLDEQFF.

The chain has TRBV27 and TRBJ2-7; D remains ambiguous. CDR3 length equals 16 residues. Germline lookup yields CDR1 MNHEY and CDR2 SMNVEV (reference sequence). V was cut by 2 bases and J by 3 bases, with 17 bases left in between. The CDR3 region is CASSLRPPLGRYEQYF. In DNA form, the CDR3 reads TGTGCCAGCAGTTTAAGGCCCCCCCTAGGCCGCTACGAGCAGTACTTC.

This clone was detected only once. The V gene is TRBV27, the J gene TRBJ2-5; D is unresolved. The germline V and J ends were trimmed by 3 bases and 0 bases, with 5 bases remaining between them. Germline CDR1 reads MNHEY; CDR2 reads SMNVEV (reference sequence). This CDR3 is built from 13 residues. In nucleotides, the CDR3 is TGTGCCAGCAGTTTCGGGTACCAAGAGACCCAGTACTTC. Amino acids: CASSFGYQETQYF.

The genes are TRBV19 and TRBJ2-7, with 8 bases lining up with TRBD1. Germline CDR1 is LNHDA and CDR2 is SQIVND (reference sequence). V lost 3 bases, J lost 7 bases, and 8 bases stayed unmatched. The CDR3 is 14 residues long. The CDR3 bases are TGTGCCAGTAGTATGGACAGGGACCGACGGGAGCAGTACTTC. Protein: CASSMDRDRREQYF.

The chain uses TRBV6-6 and TRBJ2-1, with D possibly TRBD2 on 6 matching bases. V was trimmed by 0 bases and J by 9 bases, leaving 6 bases between them. The length of the CDR3 is 12 residues. Germline CDR1 and CDR2: MNHNY and SVGAGI (reference sequence). The CDR3 here is CASSYSGGEQFF. The CDR3 coding sequence is TGTGCCAGCAGTTACTCGGGAGGTGAGCAGTTCTTC.

The chain is built from TRBV4-1 and TRBJ2-7, with 8 bases aligning to TRBD1. V gave up 3 bases and J gave up 4 bases; unmatched junction bases: 5. The germline gives CDR1 MGHRA, CDR2 YSYEKL. The CDR3 extends over 14 amino acids. The CDR3 sequence is CASSHRQGRYEQYF. CDR3 in DNA: TGCGCCAGCAGCCACAGACAGGGGAGGTACGAGCAGTACTTC.

The chain carries TRBV27 and TRBJ2-5, with D perhaps TRBD1 (5 bases). V was pared by 6 bases and J by 5 bases, with 16 bases between. This CDR3 is 14 amino acids long. Germline V CDR1 and CDR2: MNHEY, SMNVEV (reference sequence). CDR3 DNA: TGTGCCAGCAGATTGGCCATGGGGCCTGAGACCCAGTACTTC. Amino acid sequence: CASRLAMGPETQYF.

The V and J genes are TRBV5-4 and TRBJ2-1, with D possibly TRBD2 on 5 matching bases. Germline loops: CDR1 SGHNT, CDR2 YYREEE (reference sequence). V lost 0 bases, J lost 2 bases, and 9 bases lay in between. This CDR3 is built from 15 residues. The CDR3 DNA follows: TGTGCCAGCAGCTTGGATCCGGGGACCTACAATGAGCAGTTCTTC. Translated, it gives CASSLDPGTYNEQFF.